The 25 T cell receptor beta chains below come from one sample, sequenced in a study of T cells in Graves' hyperthyroidism and ophthalmopathy. Amplified TCR beta CDR3 regions derived from RNA transcripts. The HTBI set primed first-round TCR CDR3 RT-PCR. TCRdb re-called the multiplex PCR reads with MiXCR, one entry per CDR3 protein. The sample gives fewer than 350,000 distinct CDR3 sequences, 21% of which show up once; 50% is in the top ten. Sequenced input: blood. All receptors come from a woman in her fifties or sixties with Graves' hyperthyroidism.

Ten or more counts support this clonotype. The gene calls are TRBV11-3 and TRBJ2-5, with a weak D call TRBD1 (7 bases). The CDR3 is made up of 14 amino acids. V lost 3 bases, J lost 5 bases, and 13 bases lay in between. Germline CDR1 and CDR2: SGHNT and YENEEA. The DNA of the CDR3 is TGTGCCAGCAGCTTTCACAGGGGAGGCGAGACCCAGTACTTC. This gives the protein CASSFHRGGETQYF.

This clonotype has a count of ten or more. The chain couples TRBV5-1 to TRBJ1-1; D is possibly TRBD1 (6 bases). In germline, CDR1 is SGHRS, CDR2 YFSETQ. The CDR3 is 13 amino acids. Trimming removed 7 bases from V and 5 bases from J, with 15 bases in between. The CDR3 reads CASWDTGSTEAFF. The CDR3 DNA reads as TGCGCCAGCTGGGATACAGGGAGTACTGAAGCTTTCTTT.

This clonotype appeared many times. The chain employs TRBV10-3 and TRBJ2-4; TRBD1 might be the D (6 bases). There are 18 residues in the CDR3. V was pared by 0 bases and J by 1 base, with 16 bases between. CDR1 and CDR2 (germline): ENHRY, SYGVKD. CDR3 sequence: CAISESLNRVGAKNIQYF. The CDR3 nucleotides read TGTGCCATCAGTGAGTCGCTTAACAGGGTGGGGGCCAAAAACATTCAGTACTTC.

This clonotype was observed many times. The chain is built from TRBV7-9 and TRBJ1-2; D is possibly TRBD1 (6 bases). The germline V gene encodes CDR1 SEHNR and CDR2 FQNEAQ (reference sequence). V lost 5 bases and J 3 bases, leaving 13 bases between the germline ends. The CDR3 runs 14 residues. DNA for the CDR3: TGTGCCAGCAGCCCAGACAGGACACACTATGGCTACACCTTC. Amino acids: CASSPDRTHYGYTF.

In this sample, this clonotype turned up many times. The CDR3 spells CASSPPNKQDTEAFF. As DNA, the CDR3 is TGTGCCAGCTCACCACCGAATAAACAGGACACTGAAGCTTTCTTT. The chain links TRBV18 to TRBJ1-1; TRBD1 might be the D (5 bases). Germline CDR1 and CDR2: KGHSH and LQKENI. The CDR3 length is 15 residues. V was clipped by 0 bases and J by 3 bases, with 11 bases between them.

In this sample, this clonotype turned up many times. This chain uses TRBV7-8 with TRBJ2-3, with 7 bases lining up with TRBD1. Losses at the gene ends were 5 bases for V and 7 bases for J; bases not matched to a gene: 9. CDR3 length equals 14 residues. Germline V gene sequence: CDR1 SGHVS, CDR2 FQNEAQ. This CDR3 reads CASSATGSKNTQYF. The CDR3 DNA follows: TGTGCCAGCAGCGCGACAGGGTCTAAGAATACGCAGTATTTT.

This chain joins TRBV4-1 and TRBJ2-1, with D perhaps TRBD1 (6 bases). V was pared by 2 bases and J by 5 bases, with 7 bases between. The CDR3 loop spans 13 amino acids. CDR1 and CDR2 from the germline V gene are MGHRA and YSYEKL. CDR3 sequence: CASSQQGNNEQFF. Written as DNA, the CDR3 is TGCGCCAGCAGCCAACAGGGGAACAATGAGCAGTTCTTC.

This clonotype was observed at least ten times. The chain employs TRBV7-8 and TRBJ2-2; D ambiguous. CDR1 and CDR2 from the germline V gene are SGHVS and FQNEAQ. The V end was cut by 1 base, the J end by 2 bases, with 8 bases between. The CDR3 covers 15 residues. CDR3 sequence reads: CASSLGLANTGELFF. The CDR3, as DNA: TGTGCCAGCAGCTTAGGTTTAGCCAACACCGGGGAGCTGTTTTTT.

This clonotype was detected ten times or more. This rearrangement joins TRBV5-1 to TRBJ2-1; 9 bases align to TRBD1. Germline V gives CDR1 SGHRS, CDR2 YFSETQ. V was clipped by 2 bases and J by 6 bases; unmatched bases: 9. The CDR3 consists of 16 residues. Here the CDR3 reads CASSLGQGIGVNEQFF. In DNA form, the CDR3 reads TGCGCCAGCAGCTTAGGACAGGGGATAGGGGTCAATGAGCAGTTCTTC.

This clonotype occurred many times. J is TRBJ1-4 and V is TRBV30; TRBD1 matches at 8 bases. V trimming: 2 bases; J trimming: 6 bases; junction bases outside the gene matches: 8. CDR3 size: 15 residues. Germline CDR1 GTSNPN, CDR2 SVGIG (reference sequence). The CDR3 sequence: CAWSLGTGPHEKLFF. The CDR3 DNA reads TGTGCCTGGAGTTTAGGGACAGGTCCTCATGAAAAACTGTTTTTT.

Points on this clonotype: At one of its ends the junction is not consistent with the germline gene, which may arise from a read error. V gene TRBV2 combines with J gene TRBJ2-7; TRBD2 matches 10 bases. Germline V gives CDR1 SNHLY, CDR2 FYNNEI. This CDR3 comprises 16 residues. CDR3 sequence reads: CASREERTSGNYEQYF. The CDR3, as DNA: TGTGCCAGCAGAGAAGAACGGACTAGCGGTAACTACGAGCAGTACTTC.

This clonotype was recorded at least ten times. The V gene is TRBV5-1, the J gene TRBJ2-3, with TRBD2 matching over 8 bases. V was clipped by 3 bases and J by 7 bases; unmatched bases: 10. The CDR3 spans 15 residues. Germline lookup yields CDR1 SGHRS and CDR2 YFSETQ. CDR3 in DNA: TGCGCCAGCAGCTCCCAAGCGGGAGCTTTATATACGCAGTATTTT. Amino acids: CASSSQAGALYTQYF.

Note on this clonotype: This clone may be a read error of a much larger clone one base away. The gene calls are TRBV27 and TRBJ2-1, with TRBD2 matching over 12 bases. After removal of 3 bases from V and 3 bases from J, the junction contained 6 bases not matched to a gene. The V gene's germline CDR1 is MNHEY and CDR2 SMNVEV (reference sequence). The CDR3 extends over 17 amino acids. The CDR3 protein is CASSFSSGGADYNEQFF. CDR3 DNA: TGTGCCAGCAGTTTCTCTAGCGGGGGGGCTGACTACAATGAGCAGTTCTTC.

This clonotype was seen ten or more times. The chain couples TRBV7-3 to TRBJ2-2, with 7 bases aligning to TRBD2. The germline V gene encodes CDR1 SGHTA and CDR2 FQGTGA. The CDR3 has 13 residues. The junction had 0 bases not matched to a gene; V was cut back by 3 bases and J by 5 bases. CDR3 residues: CASSFGGTGELFF. The CDR3 coding sequence is TGTGCCAGCAGCTTCGGGGGGACCGGGGAGCTGTTTTTT.

Of note for this clonotype: This may be a read error: a much more frequent sequence differs by one nucleotide. This rearrangement joins TRBV24-1 to TRBJ2-1, with D perhaps matching TRBD1 (5 bases). CDR3 length equals 13 residues. The V gene's germline CDR1 is KGHDR and CDR2 SFDVKD. V lost 5 bases, J lost 5 bases, and 9 bases lay in between. CDR3 in amino acids: CATSAQGNNEQFF. The CDR3 DNA follows: TGTGCCACCAGTGCTCAGGGAAACAATGAGCAGTTCTTC.

There are many counts of this clonotype. The chain is built from TRBV11-3 and TRBJ2-6; possibly TRBD2 for D (5 bases). With 4 bases removed from V and 2 bases from J, the gap between germline ends came to 9 bases. The CDR3 has 15 amino acids. Germline CDR1 reads SGHNT; CDR2 reads YENEEA. The CDR3 here is CASSSPGAGANVLTF. The CDR3 region has the DNA TGTGCCAGCAGCTCTCCCGGGGCTGGGGCCAACGTCCTGACTTTC.

In this sample, this clonotype turned up many times. V and J are TRBV20-1 and TRBJ2-1, with 8 bases identical to TRBD2. The CDR3 length is 15 residues. V was clipped by 1 base and J by 4 bases; unmatched bases: 6. CDR1 is DFQATT and CDR2 is SNEGSKA in the germline V gene (reference sequence). The CDR3 loop reads CSARGREGVYNEQFF. In nucleotides, the CDR3 is TGCAGTGCTAGAGGCCGGGAGGGGGTTTACAATGAGCAGTTCTTC.

This clonotype was counted ten times or more. The rearrangement links TRBV4-2 to TRBJ2-3; D may be TRBD1 (5 bases). Between the trimmed V and J ends, which lost 2 bases and 5 bases, there was a span of 8 bases. Germline values: CDR1 LGHNA, CDR2 YNFKEQ. The CDR3 spans 13 residues. CDR3 nucleotides: TGTGCCAGCAGCCAACCACAGGTAGATACGCAGTATTTT. This encodes CASSQPQVDTQYF.

This clonotype was observed many times. This chain connects TRBV7-2 to TRBJ1-2; TRBD1 might be the D (5 bases). This CDR3 is 14 amino acids long. Germline CDR1 and CDR2: SGHTA and FQGNSA. The germline V and J ends were trimmed by 7 bases and 2 bases, with 14 bases remaining between them. The DNA of the CDR3 is TGTGCCAGCAACCCTACCAGGGAAAACTATGGCTACACCTTC. It is translated as CASNPTRENYGYTF.

This clonotype was counted many times. V gene TRBV29-1 combines with J gene TRBJ2-6, with D perhaps given as TRBD1 or TRBD2 (5 bases each). Germline V CDR1 and CDR2: SQVTM, ANQGSEA. The V and J ends lost 3 bases and 1 base respectively, with 7 bases between them. This CDR3 is 14 amino acids long. The CDR3 bases are TGCAGCGTTGACGAGGGGTCTGGGGCCAACGTCCTGACTTTC. Translated, it gives CSVDEGSGANVLTF. Drawing the rest from reference TRBV29-1 and TRBJ2-6, the complete variable domain is SAVISQKPSRDICQRGTSLTIQCQVDSQVTMMFWYRQQPGQSLTLIATANQGSEATYESGFVIDKFPISRPNLTFSTLTVSNMSPEDSSIYLCSVDEGSGANVLTFGAGSRLTVL.

This clonotype was recorded many times. Here the CDR3 DNA reads TGTGCCAGCTCACCAGAGGCCGATTCTAACTATGGCTACACCTTC. Amino acid sequence: CASSPEADSNYGYTF. The rearrangement joins TRBV18 to TRBJ1-2; D is undetermined. This CDR3 has 15 residues. Germline CDR1 reads KGHSH; CDR2 reads LQKENI. Deletions cut 2 bases from V and 0 bases from J, with 10 bases between.

V gene TRBV9 combines with J gene TRBJ2-7; no clear D. With 3 bases removed from V and 3 bases from J, the gap between germline ends came to 13 bases. CDR1 is SGDLS and CDR2 is YYNGEE in the germline V gene. This CDR3 spans 14 amino acids. CDR3 DNA sequence: TGTGCCAGCAGCGGGGCATGGGTTGGCTACGAGCAGTACTTC. Its protein product is CASSGAWVGYEQYF.

The J gene is TRBJ1-2, the V gene TRBV10-3; the D gene is possibly TRBD1 (5 bases). CDR1 is ENHRY and CDR2 is SYGVKD in the germline V gene. The CDR3 has 14 residues. V shed 4 bases and J shed 9 bases, with 18 bases lying between them. The CDR3 reads CAISGLEAGGSYTF. CDR3 DNA sequence: TGTGCCATCAGTGGTCTAGAGGCCGGGGGAAGCTACACCTTC.

This clonotype was found a few times. The rearrangement links TRBV7-9 to TRBJ2-3; 7 nucleotides agree with TRBD1. The V segment lost 5 bases and the J segment 6 bases; nucleotides outside the gene matches: 14. The V gene's germline CDR1 is SEHNR and CDR2 FQNEAQ (reference sequence). The CDR3 length is 16 residues. The DNA for the CDR3 is TGTGCCAGCAGCCCTACTTCCGGGACAGCCCGTGATACGCAGTATTTT. Translated, it gives CASSPTSGTARDTQYF.

This clonotype was seen many times. The V gene is TRBV6-1, the J gene TRBJ2-7, with D perhaps TRBD1 (5 bases). The V and J ends lost 4 bases and 5 bases respectively, with 18 bases between them. This CDR3 spans 15 amino acids. In germline, CDR1 is MNHNS, CDR2 SASEGT. The CDR3 DNA is TGTGCCAGCAGTGGCGGACACCCCCTGCGCGACGAGCAGTACTTC. Amino acid sequence: CASSGGHPLRDEQYF.